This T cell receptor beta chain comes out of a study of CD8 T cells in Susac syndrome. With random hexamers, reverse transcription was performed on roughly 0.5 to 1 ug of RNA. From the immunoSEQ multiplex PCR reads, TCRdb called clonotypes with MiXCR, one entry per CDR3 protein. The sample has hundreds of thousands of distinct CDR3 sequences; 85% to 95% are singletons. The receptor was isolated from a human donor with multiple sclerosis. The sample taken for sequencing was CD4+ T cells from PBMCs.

CDR3 DNA sequence: TGTGCCAGCAGCCAAGATTCGAGAACCGGGGAGCTGTTTTTT. It encodes CASSQDSRTGELFF. The rearrangement uses TRBV4-2 and TRBJ2-2; D is uncertain. Germline V gene sequence: CDR1 LGHNA, CDR2 YNFKEQ. Trimming left V 0 bases short and J 5 bases short, with 7 bases between. The CDR3 sequence is 14 residues long.